Included here is one TCR beta chain sequence, with context. The antigen remains unidentified. This entry is derived from a study of blood T cells in healthy people across ages. Study summary: In model experiments, template switching was able to capture about one barcoded beta molecule for every two T cells that were present. Overall study results and limits: TCR beta diversity, measured per million T cells, fell in a roughly linear way with age.

Primers used in a second PCR of roughly 6 to 12 cycles were a sample-barcoded 5' primer and a J-beta primer mix. TCRdb processed the 5' RACE reads anew with MiXCR; each CDR3 protein has one entry. The sample gives approximately 2,000,000 distinct CDR3 sequences, approximately 40% of which show up once; 23% is in the top ten. Trimming cost V 6 bases and J 0 bases, with 9 bases left between them. The CDR3 totals 13 residues. Germline V lookup: CDR1 DFQATT, CDR2 SNEGSKA (reference sequence). Healthy Russian Caucasian donors spanned ages about 6 to 95 years. Each donor gave about 9.3 milliliters of peripheral blood.

Material: blood. The chain combines TRBV20-1 with TRBJ1-3; D call uncertain. The clonotype originates from a human donor in good health. CDR3 bases: TGCAGTGCCTTTGTTCCCTCTGGAAACACCATATATTTT. Protein sequence: CSAFVPSGNTIYF.